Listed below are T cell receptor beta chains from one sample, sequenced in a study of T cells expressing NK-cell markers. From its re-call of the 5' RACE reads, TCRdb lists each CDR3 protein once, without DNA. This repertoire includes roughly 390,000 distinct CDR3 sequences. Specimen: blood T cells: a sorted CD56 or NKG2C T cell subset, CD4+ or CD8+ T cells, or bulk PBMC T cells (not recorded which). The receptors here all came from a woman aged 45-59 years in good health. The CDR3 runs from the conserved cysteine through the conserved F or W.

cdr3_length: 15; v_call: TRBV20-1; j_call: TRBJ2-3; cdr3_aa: CSAIYGTTSTDTQYF
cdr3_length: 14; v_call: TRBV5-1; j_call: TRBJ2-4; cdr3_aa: CASSSDTRTNIQYF
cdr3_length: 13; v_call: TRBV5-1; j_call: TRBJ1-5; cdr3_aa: CASTLRPGGPQHF
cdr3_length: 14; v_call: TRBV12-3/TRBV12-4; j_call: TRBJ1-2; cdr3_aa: CASSPQGDRYGYTF
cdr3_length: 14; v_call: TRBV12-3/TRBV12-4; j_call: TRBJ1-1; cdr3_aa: CASSLGARAAEAFF
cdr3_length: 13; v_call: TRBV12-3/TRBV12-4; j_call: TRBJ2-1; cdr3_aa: CASSPTSGRSQFF
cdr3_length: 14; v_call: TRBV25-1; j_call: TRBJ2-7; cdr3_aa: CASSEFDSGGEQYF
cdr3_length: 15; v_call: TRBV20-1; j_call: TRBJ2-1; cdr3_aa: CSAARDRSTYNEQFF
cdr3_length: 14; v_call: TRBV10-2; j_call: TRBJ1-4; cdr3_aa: CASNRQGTDEKLFF
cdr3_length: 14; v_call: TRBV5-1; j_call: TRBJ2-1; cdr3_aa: CASSSGTGGDEQFF
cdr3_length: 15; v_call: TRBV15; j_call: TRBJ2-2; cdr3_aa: CATSREGGNTGELFF
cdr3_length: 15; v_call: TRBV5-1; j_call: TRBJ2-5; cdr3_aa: CASSASGTDQETQYF
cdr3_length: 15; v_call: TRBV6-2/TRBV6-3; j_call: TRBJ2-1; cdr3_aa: CASSPPGQVVNEQFF
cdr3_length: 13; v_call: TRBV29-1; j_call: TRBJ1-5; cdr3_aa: CSVAGTGSQPQHF
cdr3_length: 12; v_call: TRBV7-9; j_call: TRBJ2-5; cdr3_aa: CASSGRKETQYF
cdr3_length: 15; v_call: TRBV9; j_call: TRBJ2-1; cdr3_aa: CASSVGQFSYNEQFF